These 15 T cell receptor beta chains share one sample of origin, sequenced in a study of blood T cell repertoires in COVID-19. The repertoire was sequenced with immunoSEQ multiplex PCR; TCRdb's copy has only in-frame clones and lacks some. The sample contains fewer than 500,000 clones, about 90% of which appear only once. The sequenced sample was PBMCs or T cells enriched from blood (not recorded which). Receptors were obtained from a man aged 25-45 years who had recovered from COVID-19.

As DNA, the CDR3 is TGCGCCAGCAGTCGGGAAATCTTGAGCTCTGGAAACACCATATATTTT. Protein sequence: CASSREILSSGNTIYF. J is TRBJ1-3 and V is TRBV10-1, with no clear D. Between the trimmed V and J ends, which lost 5 bases and 0 bases, there was a span of 14 bases. The CDR3 totals 16 residues. CDR1 WNHNN and CDR2 SYGVQD come from the germline V gene (reference sequence).

The count of this clone is one. The chain uses TRBV2 and TRBJ2-4; D call uncertain. CDR3 length equals 16 residues. Germline CDR1 and CDR2: SNHLY and FYNNEI. V shed 7 bases and J shed 0 bases, with 16 bases lying between them. The CDR3: CASKPDHNLAKNIQYF. The CDR3 nucleotides read TGTGCCAGCAAACCAGATCACAACCTAGCCAAAAACATTCAGTACTTC.

The chain joins TRBV27 to TRBJ1-4; 8 bases line up with TRBD1. The J segment lost 8 bases and the V segment lost 5 bases, leaving 7 bases of the junction unmatched. The length of the CDR3 is 14 residues. The germline CDR1 and CDR2 sequences are MNHEY and SMNVEV (reference sequence). The CDR3 region has the DNA TGTGCCAGCAGTCCCTGGACAGGGACGGAAAAACTGTTTTTT. It codes for CASSPWTGTEKLFF.

V and J are TRBV28 and TRBJ1-1; D gene uncertain. This CDR3 spans 14 amino acids. The V end lost 6 bases, the J end lost 2 bases, and 13 bases lay between the germline ends. The germline V gene encodes CDR1 MDHEN and CDR2 SYDVKM. The CDR3 bases are TGTGCCAGCAGCGGGGTTCAGACCAACACTGAAGCTTTCTTT. It encodes CASSGVQTNTEAFF.

This rearrangement joins TRBV21-1 to TRBJ2-7; the table gives TRBD1 as D, unverified against the DNA. TRBV21-1 is designated a pseudogene. The CDR3 runs 13 residues. The CDR3 region is CASIHPGHREQYF. Written as DNA, the CDR3 is TGTGCCAGCATCCACCCGGGACACCGGGAGCAGTACTTC.

The J gene is TRBJ1-2, the V gene TRBV15; no definite D call. This CDR3 comprises 17 residues. With 0 bases removed from V and 6 bases from J, the gap between germline ends came to 20 bases. The germline V gene has CDR1 LNHNV and CDR2 YYDKDF (reference sequence). The CDR3 spells CATSRDYGLNRLDGYTF. CDR3 DNA: TGTGCCACCAGCAGAGATTATGGGCTTAACCGTCTTGATGGCTACACCTTC.

This chain joins TRBV28 and TRBJ1-1; 10 nucleotides align to TRBD1. Germline loops: CDR1 MDHEN, CDR2 SYDVKM. This CDR3 has 13 residues. V shed 4 bases and J 5 bases; nucleotides not matched to a gene: 1. CDR3 sequence: CASSWTGGTEAFF. In DNA form, the CDR3 reads TGTGCCAGCAGTTGGACAGGGGGAACTGAAGCTTTCTTT. The full variable domain, completed using reference TRBV28 and TRBJ1-1, is DVKVTQSSRYLVKRTGEKVFLECVQDMDHENMFWYRQDPGLGLRLIYFSYDVKMKEKGDIPEGYSVSREKKERFSLILESASTNQTSMYLCASSWTGGTEAFFGQGTRLTVV.

The count of this clone is one. The CDR3: CASSIILAGGEEQFF. In DNA, the CDR3 is TGTGCCAGCAGTATCATACTAGCGGGGGGTGAGGAGCAGTTCTTC. The V call is TRBV27, the J call TRBJ2-1, with 12 bases identical to TRBD2. Germline-derived CDR1 and CDR2 are MNHEY and SMNVEV (reference sequence). The trim removed 5 bases at V and 10 bases at J, leaving 9 bases unmatched. This CDR3 is 15 amino acids long.

J is TRBJ1-5 and V is TRBV4-1; D uncertain. The germline gives CDR1 MGHRA, CDR2 YSYEKL. This CDR3 contains 17 residues. V gave up 2 bases and J gave up 4 bases, with 18 bases separating them. CDR3 DNA sequence: TGCGCCAGCAGCCAAATCCAGACCCGAGGCCGGAATCAGCCCCAGCATTTT. This codes for CASSQIQTRGRNQPQHF.

The CDR3 sequence is CASSLGTELAKNIQYF. The CDR3 DNA reads TGCGCCAGCAGCTTGGGTACAGAACTAGCCAAAAACATTCAGTACTTC. The gene calls are TRBV5-1 and TRBJ2-4; D unresolved. The CDR3 covers 16 residues. V gave up 0 bases and J gave up 0 bases, with 10 bases separating them. CDR1 and CDR2 (germline): SGHRS, YFSETQ.

The chain employs TRBV7-2 and TRBJ1-3; 7 nucleotides line up with TRBD1. Trimming took 5 bases from V and 2 from J; bases not matched to a gene: 3. The CDR3 contains 14 residues. The germline V gene encodes CDR1 SGHTA and CDR2 FQGNSA. In nucleotides, the CDR3 is TGTGCCAGCAGCCCAGGGGGGACTGGAAACACCATATATTTT. It yields the protein CASSPGGTGNTIYF. Based on the CDR3 plus reference TRBV7-2 and TRBJ1-3, the full variable domain is GAGVSQSPSNKVTEKGKDVELRCDPISGHTALYWYRQSLGQGLEFLIYFQGNSAPDKSGLPSDRFSAERTGGSVSTLTIQRTQQEDSAVYLCASSPGGTGNTIYFGEGSWLTVV.

The chain links TRBV18 to TRBJ1-1; possibly TRBD1 for D (6 bases). Germline CDR1 and CDR2: KGHSH and LQKENI. The CDR3 loop spans 15 amino acids. Trimming removed 6 bases at V and 1 base at J, with 15 bases between. The CDR3 loop is CASSRNRDRNTEAFF. The CDR3 coding sequence is TGTGCCAGCTCGCGTAACAGGGATAGGAACACTGAAGCTTTCTTT.

The V gene is TRBV7-2, the J gene TRBJ2-4, with 7 bases matching TRBD1. The CDR3 loop spans 15 amino acids. V lost 5 bases, J lost 5 bases, and 9 bases stayed unmatched. In germline, CDR1 is SGHTA, CDR2 FQGNSA. For the CDR3, the DNA is TGTGCCAGCAGCAAAACACCGGGACAGCAAAACATTCAGTACTTC. This encodes CASSKTPGQQNIQYF.

The chain links TRBV3-1 (or the pseudogene TRBV3-2) to TRBJ1-1, with TRBD1 as a possible D gene (5 bases). V was trimmed by 4 bases and J by 4 bases, leaving 13 bases between them. Germline-derived CDR1 and CDR2 are LGHDT and YNNKEL (reference sequence). The CDR3 sequence is 14 residues long. The CDR3 nucleotides are TGTGCCAGCAGCCTGGACATCGGGGGCACTGAAGCTTTCTTT. Translation: CASSLDIGGTEAFF.

This clone was found once. V is TRBV7-9 and J is TRBJ1-5; D possibly corresponds to TRBD1 (5 bases). The V gene's germline CDR1 is SEHNR and CDR2 FQNEAQ (reference sequence). The CDR3 is 15 residues long. V was cut by 2 bases and J by 5 bases, with 13 bases left in between. In DNA, the CDR3 is TGTGCCAGCAGCTTAAGGGGAGGGGCTGATCAGCCCCAGCATTTT. This gives the protein CASSLRGGADQPQHF.